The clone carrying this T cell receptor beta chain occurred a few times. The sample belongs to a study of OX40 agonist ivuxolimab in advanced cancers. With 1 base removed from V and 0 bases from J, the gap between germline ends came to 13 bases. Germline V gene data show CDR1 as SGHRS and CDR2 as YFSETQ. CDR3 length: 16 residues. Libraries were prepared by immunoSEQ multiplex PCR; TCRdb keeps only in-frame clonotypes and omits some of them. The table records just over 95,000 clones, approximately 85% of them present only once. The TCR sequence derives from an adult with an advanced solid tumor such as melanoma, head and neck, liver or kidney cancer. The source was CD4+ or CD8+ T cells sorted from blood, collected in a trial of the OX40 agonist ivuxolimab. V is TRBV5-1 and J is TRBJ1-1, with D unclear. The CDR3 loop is CASSLNDNRLNTEAFF. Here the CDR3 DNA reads TGCGCCAGCAGCTTGAACGATAACCGGCTGAACACTGAAGCTTTCTTT.